The next 18 T cell receptor beta chains were all read from a single sample in a study of beta chain features in type 1 diabetes. TCRB transcripts that were expressed got sequenced, as all of the isolated RNA had been reverse transcribed. Clones were sequenced by immunoSEQ multiplex PCR, and TCRdb holds only the in-frame ones, with some missing. The sample contains some 250,000 clones, around 26% of which appear only once. Source material: central memory CD4+ T cells from blood. These receptors came from a man aged 25 to 40 in good health.

The sample holds a few counts of this clone. The chain links TRBV9 to TRBJ1-5, with D unclear. Germline values: CDR1 SGDLS, CDR2 YYNGEE. The CDR3 length is 14 residues. Between the trimmed V and J ends, which lost 0 bases and 4 bases, there was a span of 8 bases. This CDR3 reads CASSVGRSNQPQHF. The CDR3 region has the DNA TGTGCCAGCAGCGTAGGGAGGAGTAATCAGCCCCAGCATTTT.

There are a few counts of this clone. The rearrangement links TRBV28 to TRBJ2-3; the D gene is possibly TRBD1 (6 bases). Per germline, CDR1 MDHEN and CDR2 SYDVKM. Trimming stripped 2 bases from V and 11 bases from J, with 11 bases between. The CDR3 extends over 12 amino acids. The CDR3: CASSLLSDRQYF. CDR3 sequence (DNA): TGTGCCAGCAGTTTACTGTCGGACAGGCAGTATTTT. Filled out from reference TRBV28 and TRBJ2-3, the complete variable domain reads DVKVTQSSRYLVKRTGEKVFLECVQDMDHENMFWYRQDPGLGLRLIYFSYDVKMKEKGDIPEGYSVSREKKERFSLILESASTNQTSMYLCASSLLSDRQYFGPGTRLTVL.

This clone was seen a few times. The CDR3 DNA follows: TGTGCCATCGGTATCGGAGTGGGAAGCACAGATACGCAGTATTTT. This codes for CAIGIGVGSTDTQYF. This chain joins TRBV10-3 and TRBJ2-3; D is undetermined. CDR1 is ENHRY, CDR2 SYGVKD, per germline. This CDR3 is built from 15 residues. Trimming removed 8 bases at V and 0 bases at J, with 15 bases between.

This clone has only one observation. The V and J genes are TRBV25-1 and TRBJ2-6, with D perhaps being TRBD1 or TRBD2 (5 bases each). The CDR3 is 18 amino acids. The V end lost 4 bases, the J end lost 0 bases, and 16 bases lay between the germline ends. Germline CDR1 is MGHDK and CDR2 is SYGVNS. Here the CDR3 reads CASSGLGTAASGANVLTF. CDR3 coding DNA: TGTGCCAGCAGTGGGCTAGGGACCGCTGCCTCTGGGGCCAACGTCCTGACTTTC. Together with reference TRBV25-1 and TRBJ2-6, the CDR3 gives the full variable domain: EADIYQTPRYLVIGTGKKITLECSQTMGHDKMYWYQQDPGMELHLIHYSYGVNSTEKGDLSSESTVSRIRTEHFPLTLESARPSHTSQYLCASSGLGTAASGANVLTFGAGSRLTVL.

The chain has TRBV7-2 and TRBJ2-3; 11 bases agree with TRBD2. Germline CDR1 and CDR2: SGHTA and FQGNSA. Trimming took 1 base from V and 3 from J; bases not matched to a gene: 6. CDR3 size: 17 residues. In DNA form, the CDR3 reads TGTGCCAGCAGCTTAGGCGGACTAGCGGGTATAACAGATACGCAGTATTTT. Amino acid sequence: CASSLGGLAGITDTQYF.

This sequence joins TRBV6-1 and TRBJ2-3; 7 nucleotides line up with TRBD2. The CDR3 sequence is 18 residues long. V shed 3 bases and J 1 base; nucleotides not matched to a gene: 13. From germline, CDR1 is MNHNS and CDR2 SASEGT. CDR3 bases: TGTGCCAGCAGTGAGGGGTCCCGGGGGGACCGACGCACAGATACGCAGTATTTT. Encoded protein: CASSEGSRGDRRTDTQYF.

At least ten counts were recorded for this clone. This CDR3 is also generated by other DNA sequences in the sample. The rearrangement links TRBV18 to TRBJ2-3; D not certain. The V end lost 2 bases, the J end lost 1 base, and 4 bases lay between the germline ends. Per the germline V gene, CDR1 is KGHSH and CDR2 is LQKENI. There are 13 residues in the CDR3. As DNA, the CDR3 is TGTGCCAGCTCACCAGAGCGCACAGATACGCAGTATTTT. Amino acid sequence: CASSPERTDTQYF.

This clone was detected only a few times. V gene TRBV5-1 combines with J gene TRBJ2-1; the match to TRBD1 covers 11 bases. Germline V gene sequence: CDR1 SGHRS, CDR2 YFSETQ. With V trimmed by 3 bases and J by 6 bases, 5 bases remained unmatched. The CDR3 has 15 amino acids. CDR3 coding DNA: TGCGCCAGCAGCTCCCGGGACAGGGGGGCCAATGAGCAGTTCTTC. As protein: CASSSRDRGANEQFF.

V gene TRBV7-2 combines with J gene TRBJ1-3; no clear D gene. Trimming cost V 7 bases and J 0 bases, with 13 bases left between them. Germline V gene lookup returns CDR1 SGHTA and CDR2 FQGNSA. The length of the CDR3 is 15 residues. CDR3 region: CASTLSGNSGNTIYF. CDR3 coding DNA: TGTGCCAGCACTTTATCGGGAAACTCTGGAAACACCATATATTTT.

Only a few counts were recorded for this clone. V usage is TRBV30 and J usage is TRBJ2-7; D is ambiguous. The CDR3 spans 11 residues. The germline V gene has CDR1 GTSNPN and CDR2 SVGIG (reference sequence). The V gene lost 0 bases and the J gene lost 7 bases, with 7 bases spanning the gap. The CDR3 loop is CAWSVTPEQYF. The CDR3 DNA reads as TGTGCCTGGAGTGTAACCCCGGAGCAGTACTTC. Full variable domain (rest looked up from reference TRBV30 and TRBJ2-7): SQTIHQWPATLVQPVGSPLSLECTVEGTSNPNLYWYRQAAGRGLQLLFYSVGIGQISSEVPQNLSASRPQDRQFILSSKKLLLSDSGFYLCAWSVTPEQYFGPGTRLTVT.

The genes are TRBV29-1 and TRBJ1-4; D might be TRBD1 (5 bases). Trimming stripped 4 bases from V and 7 bases from J, with 10 bases between. CDR1 and CDR2 (germline): SQVTM, ANQGSEA. The CDR3 is made up of 12 amino acids. The CDR3 nucleotides are TGCAGCGTTGCTTTAGGGGCTGAAAAACTGTTTTTT. This encodes CSVALGAEKLFF.

Many counts were recorded for this clone. The chain uses TRBV28 and TRBJ2-1; no definite D call. V dropped 8 bases and J dropped 2 bases, with 4 bases sitting between them. CDR1 and CDR2 from the germline V gene are MDHEN and SYDVKM. The CDR3 is 11 residues long. The CDR3 DNA is TGTGCCAGCGTCGCCTACAATGAGCAGTTCTTC. The encoded protein is CASVAYNEQFF.

The CDR3 loop is CASSSAPRSDYGYTF. CDR3 coding DNA: TGTGCCAGCAGCTCGGCCCCCAGGTCGGATTATGGCTACACCTTC. The V gene is TRBV5-4, the J gene TRBJ1-2; no reliable D call. Germline V gene data show CDR1 as SGHNT and CDR2 as YYREEE (reference sequence). Trimming stripped 3 bases from V and 5 bases from J, with 17 bases between. The CDR3 is made up of 15 amino acids. Full variable domain (rest looked up from reference TRBV5-4 and TRBJ1-2): ETGVTQSPTHLIKTRGQQVTLRCSSQSGHNTVSWYQQALGQGPQFIFQYYREEENGRGNFPPRFSGLQFPNYSSELNVNALELDDSALYLCASSSAPRSDYGYTFGSGTRLTVV.

The V and J genes are TRBV9 and TRBJ2-3, with 8 bases fitting TRBD2. CDR3 length equals 14 residues. Losses at the gene ends were 0 bases for V and 6 bases for J; bases not matched to a gene: 3. Germline CDR1 and CDR2: SGDLS and YYNGEE. The CDR3: CASSVGASGDTQYF. CDR3 sequence (DNA): TGTGCCAGCAGCGTAGGCGCTAGCGGGGATACGCAGTATTTT. Full variable domain (outside the CDR3, taken from reference TRBV9 and TRBJ2-3): DSGVTQTPKHLITATGQRVTLRCSPRSGDLSVYWYQQSLDQGLQFLIQYYNGEERAKGNILERFSAQQFPDLHSELNLSSLELGDSALYFCASSVGASGDTQYFGPGTRLTVL.

J is TRBJ2-3 and V is TRBV4-2; D is uncertain. Germline V CDR1 and CDR2: LGHNA, YNFKEQ. The CDR3 runs to 13 residues. V was clipped by 4 bases and J by 4 bases, with 9 bases between them. CDR3 bases: TGTGCCAGCAGCCGAACCCAGTCAGATACGCAGTATTTT. Translating gives CASSRTQSDTQYF.

This clone was recorded a few times. The V call is TRBV19, the J call TRBJ2-3; no clear D. Trimming cost V 7 bases and J 0 bases, with 23 bases left between them. Germline values: CDR1 LNHDA, CDR2 SQIVND (reference sequence). CDR3 length: 18 residues. The CDR3: CASNAYSGPKGSTDTQYF. CDR3 DNA sequence: TGTGCCAGTAACGCTTATTCCGGGCCCAAGGGAAGCACAGATACGCAGTATTTT.

This clone was picked up a small number of times. The chain joins TRBV4-3 to TRBJ2-7, with D possibly matching TRBD2 (7 bases). Germline assignment: CDR1 LGHNA and CDR2 YSLEER. This CDR3 comprises 16 residues. Trimming left V 1 base short and J 0 bases short, with 13 bases between. The CDR3 loop is CASSQGGASGSYEQYF. CDR3 bases: TGCGCCAGCAGCCAAGGGGGGGCTAGCGGCTCCTACGAGCAGTACTTC.

The sample holds a few counts of this clone. This sequence joins TRBV5-7 and TRBJ2-1; the match to TRBD1 covers 7 bases. TRBV5-7 is recorded as an ORF, its role being uncertain. V shed 4 bases, J shed 12 bases, and the junction held 7 bases outside the gene matches. The CDR3 sequence is 12 residues long. The CDR3 sequence is CASSIPGGSQFF. The CDR3, as DNA: TGTGCCAGCAGCATTCCAGGGGGTTCGCAGTTCTTC.